The 5 T cell receptor beta chains presented below share a single source sample, sequenced in a study of shared clonotypes between healthy human individuals. Method: immunoSEQ multiplex PCR; TCRdb's copy keeps in-frame clones and lacks some. The sample has around 700,000 clones; roughly 94% are singletons. Terminally differentiated effector memory CD45RA+ cells were excluded from the naive CD8 cells, which were CD45RO-negative and positively selected for CCR7. Sequencing used naive CD8+ T cells sorted from blood. The receptor set was obtained from a man aged 25-40 years in good health.

The chain uses TRBV5-1 and TRBJ1-1; 8 bases agree with TRBD1. CDR3 size: 14 residues. Unmatched junction bases numbered 4, after V lost 3 bases and J lost 3 bases. The germline CDR1 and CDR2 sequences are SGHRS and YFSETQ. The CDR3 region is CASSWTGPYTEAFF. CDR3 bases: TGCGCCAGCAGCTGGACAGGGCCATACACTGAAGCTTTCTTT.

V gene TRBV29-1 combines with J gene TRBJ2-1, with 15 nucleotides matching TRBD2. Germline-derived CDR1 and CDR2 are SQVTM and ANQGSEA. V lost 7 bases and J lost 5; bases outside the gene matches: 3. This CDR3 is built from 14 residues. CDR3 region: CSAGTSGRNNEQFF. For the CDR3, the DNA is TGCAGCGCCGGGACTAGCGGGAGGAACAATGAGCAGTTCTTC.

This chain connects TRBV27 to TRBJ2-3; 7 nucleotides agree with TRBD2. V gave up 4 bases and J gave up 5 bases; unmatched junction bases: 3. Germline loops: CDR1 MNHEY, CDR2 SMNVEV (reference sequence). There are 13 residues in the CDR3. CDR3 sequence: CASSWGGGDTQYF. The CDR3 DNA reads as TGTGCCAGCAGTTGGGGGGGAGGAGATACGCAGTATTTT.

The chain is built from TRBV7-2 and TRBJ2-7; 11 bases are shared with TRBD2. Germline CDR1 SGHTA, CDR2 FQGNSA. This CDR3 spans 16 amino acids. J was trimmed by 2 bases and V by 1 base; bases with no gene match: 4. This CDR3 reads CASSLVSSGGPYEQYF. The CDR3 DNA reads TGTGCCAGCAGCTTAGTCTCTAGCGGGGGGCCCTACGAGCAGTACTTC.

The rearrangement joins TRBV5-5 to TRBJ1-1; the match to TRBD1 covers 8 bases. This CDR3 has 14 amino acids. The germline CDR1 and CDR2 sequences are SGHKS and YYEKEE (reference sequence). Trimming removed 4 bases from V and 2 bases from J; junction bases left unmatched: 4. CDR3 region: CASSPGQGNTEAFF. CDR3 DNA sequence: TGTGCCAGCAGCCCCGGACAGGGTAACACTGAAGCTTTCTTT.